These T cell receptor beta chains were read from a single sample in a study of shared clonotypes between healthy human individuals. TCRdb keeps only in-frame clones here, not all; method: immunoSEQ multiplex PCR. Found here are about 2 million clones, 90% to 95% of them singletons; the top ten hold approximately 0.13%. The sample was naive CD4+ T cells sorted from blood. These receptors came from a man between 18 and 35 years old in good health. Both conserved end residues are part of each CDR3. A D gene is named only where the DNA matches it firmly. Only part of the rows carry a size: once, few, many, or a class if the clone is expanded.

>TRBJ2-1|NA|TRBV30|TRBD2
CAWSLAGGPFKFF
TGTGCCTGGAGTCTAGCGGGAGGGCCATTTAAGTTCTTC
>TRBJ1-1|NA|TRBV7-2|NA
CASSLATGTEAFF
TGTGCCAGCAGCTTAGCGACGGGCACTGAAGCTTTCTTT
>TRBJ1-6|NA|TRBV18|TRBD1
CASSVGTDYNSPLHF
TGTGCCAGCTCAGTCGGGACAGACTATAATTCACCCCTCCACTTT
>TRBJ2-3|NA|TRBV2|NA
CASSVTSLESDTQYF
TGTGCCAGCAGTGTCACTAGCTTAGAGTCAGATACGCAGTATTTT
>TRBJ1-6|NA|TRBV11-2|TRBD1
CASSSRGGNSPLHF
TGTGCCAGCAGCTCCAGGGGGGGTAATTCACCCCTCCACTTT
>TRBJ2-1|NA|TRBV25-1|TRBD1
CASSRGTGRLDEQFF
TGTGCCAGCAGTCGCGGGACAGGGCGGTTGGATGAGCAGTTCTTC
>TRBJ2-7|NA|TRBV14|TRBD2
CASSLWTSGNYEQYF
TGTGCCAGCAGCCTTTGGACTAGCGGGAACTACGAGCAGTACTTC
>TRBJ1-6|NA|TRBV14|NA
CASSQVTGTLHF
TGTGCCAGCAGCCAAGTAACGGGCACCCTCCACTTT
>TRBJ1-1|few|TRBV15|NA
CATSRDRGTEAFF
TGTGCCACCAGCAGAGATAGGGGCACTGAAGCTTTCTTT
>TRBJ2-7|NA|TRBV11-2|NA
CASSSVGRVAEQYF
TGTGCCAGCAGCTCAGTTGGCAGGGTTGCCGAGCAGTACTTC
>TRBJ2-7|NA|TRBV18|TRBD2
CASSPGLGVYEQYF
TGTGCCAGCTCACCGGGACTAGGGGTCTACGAGCAGTACTTC
>TRBJ1-1|NA|TRBV5-1|NA
CASSFGGNTEAFF
TGCGCCAGCAGCTTTGGTGGGAACACTGAAGCTTTCTTT
>TRBJ1-6|NA|TRBV5-1|NA
CASSLDPGIGGSPLHF
TGCGCCAGCAGCTTGGATCCGGGGATCGGGGGTTCACCCCTCCACTTT
>TRBJ2-5|NA|TRBV14|TRBD2
CASSPGLAGGETQYF
TGTGCCAGCAGCCCAGGACTAGCGGGAGGGGAGACCCAGTACTTC
>TRBJ2-7|NA|TRBV7-2|TRBD2
CASSLEASGGYEQYF
TGTGCCAGCAGCTTAGAGGCTAGCGGGGGTTACGAGCAGTACTTC
>TRBJ2-3|NA|TRBV7-2|NA
CASSVGTDTQYF
TGTGCCAGCAGCGTCGGTACAGATACGCAGTATTTT
>TRBJ2-3|NA|TRBV7-3|TRBD2
CASSSGLAGDRDDTQYF
TGTGCCAGCAGCTCCGGACTAGCGGGGGACCGAGACGATACGCAGTATTTT
>TRBJ2-7|NA|TRBV18|TRBD2
CASSGLAGGYEQYF
TGTGCCAGCTCTGGACTAGCGGGCGGTTACGAGCAGTACTTC
>TRBJ2-1|NA|TRBV9|NA
CASSAPLEEQFF
TGTGCCAGCAGCGCCCCACTGGAAGAGCAGTTCTTC
>TRBJ1-1|NA|TRBV9|TRBD1
CASSPRLQGGKTEAFF
TGTGCCAGCAGCCCTCGCCTACAGGGGGGTAAGACTGAAGCTTTCTTT
>TRBJ1-1|NA|TRBV25-1|NA
CASSQNPGTGGTEAFF
TGTGCCAGCAGCCAAAACCCCGGGACCGGGGGGACTGAAGCTTTCTTT
>TRBJ2-1|once|TRBV10-3|TRBD2
CAISEFGTNYNEQFF
TGTGCCATCAGTGAATTTGGGACTAACTACAATGAGCAGTTCTTC
>TRBJ2-5|NA|TRBV6-6|TRBD1
CASSYTLTGAETQYF
TGTGCCAGCAGTTACACCCTAACAGGGGCCGAGACCCAGTACTTC
>TRBJ1-1|NA|TRBV30|TRBD1
CAWTGQGGTEAFF
TGTGCCTGGACTGGACAGGGTGGCACTGAAGCTTTCTTT
>TRBJ1-2|NA|TRBV5-5|TRBD1
CASSLSQGVQYGYTF
TGTGCCAGCAGCTTGTCACAGGGGGTTCAATATGGCTACACCTTC
>TRBJ1-4|once|TRBV5-6|TRBD1
CASSLLGGADEKLFF
TGTGCCAGCAGCTTGCTAGGGGGCGCTGATGAAAAACTGTTTTTT
>TRBJ2-7|once|TRBV6-5|TRBD1
CASRTTGAGGEQYF
TGTGCCAGCAGGACGACAGGGGCTGGAGGCGAGCAGTACTTC
>TRBJ1-4|once|TRBV18|TRBD1
CASSPPRQGNEKLFF
TGTGCCAGCTCACCACCACGACAGGGTAATGAAAAACTGTTTTTT
>TRBJ2-2|NA|TRBV28|NA
CASSLYQGNTGELFF
TGTGCCAGCAGTTTATACCAGGGGAACACCGGGGAGCTGTTTTTT
>TRBJ1-5|NA|TRBV30|TRBD1
CAWGSGTGDRQPQHF
TGTGCCTGGGGATCCGGGACAGGTGACCGACAGCCCCAGCATTTT
>TRBJ2-7|NA|TRBV6-1|TRBD1
CASREPGGHEQYF
TGTGCCAGCAGGGAACCAGGGGGCCACGAGCAGTACTTC
>TRBJ1-2|NA|TRBV2|NA
CASSLGQSYGYTF
TGTGCCAGCTCGCTCGGACAGTCGTATGGCTACACCTTC
>TRBJ1-1|NA|TRBV27|NA
CASMRGHLNTEAFF
TGTGCCAGCATGCGGGGACATTTAAACACTGAAGCTTTCTTT
>TRBJ2-3|once|TRBV10-1|NA
CASSATGKEPTDTQYF
TGCGCCAGCAGTGCGACTGGAAAGGAACCAACAGATACGCAGTATTTT
>TRBJ1-6|NA|TRBV25-1|TRBD1
CASRTTGGSDSPLHF
TGTGCCAGCAGAACCACAGGGGGCAGCGATTCACCCCTCCACTTT
>TRBJ1-2|NA|TRBV20-1|TRBD1
CSAYRGYGYTF
TGCAGTGCGTACAGGGGTTATGGCTACACCTTC
>TRBJ1-5|NA|TRBV30|NA
CAWTTGYSNQPQHF
TGTGCCTGGACAACAGGATATAGCAATCAGCCCCAGCATTTT
>TRBJ2-2|NA|TRBV5-4|NA
CASGLTGNTGELFF
TGTGCCAGCGGCCTGACAGGGAACACCGGGGAGCTGTTTTTT
>TRBJ1-2|once|TRBV7-9|NA
CASSLVTDGYTF
TGTGCCAGCAGCTTAGTAACCGATGGCTACACCTTC
>TRBJ1-5|NA|TRBV5-8|TRBD1
CASRSTGGHQPQHF
TGTGCCAGCAGATCGACAGGGGGCCATCAGCCCCAGCATTTT
>TRBJ1-1|NA|TRBV19|TRBD1
CASSSDRGGLGIDTEAFF
TGTGCCAGTAGCTCAGACAGGGGTGGTCTGGGTATAGACACTGAAGCTTTCTTT
>TRBJ1-1|NA|TRBV4-1|TRBD1
CASSQESDRGIGRTEAFF
TGCGCCAGCAGCCAAGAATCTGACAGGGGAATCGGGCGAACTGAAGCTTTCTTT
>TRBJ1-3|NA|TRBV6-1|NA
CASSVSFGVGNTIYF
TGTGCCAGCAGTGTATCCTTCGGGGTTGGAAACACCATATATTTT
>TRBJ2-6|NA|TRBV5-1|NA
CASSLDGSGANVLTF
TGCGCCAGCAGCTTGGACGGTTCTGGGGCCAACGTCCTGACTTTC
>TRBJ2-3|NA|TRBV11-2|TRBD2
CASSLDRLAANSRTDTQYF
TGTGCCAGCAGCTTAGATCGCCTAGCGGCTAATAGTCGCACAGATACGCAGTATTTT
>TRBJ1-3|NA|TRBV9|NA
CASSGTAGNTIYF
TGTGCCAGCAGCGGAACGGCTGGAAACACCATATATTTT
>TRBJ2-3|NA|TRBV10-3|TRBD2
CAISESGLAGVTQYF
TGTGCCATCAGTGAGTCGGGGCTAGCGGGAGTTACGCAGTATTTT
>TRBJ2-1|NA|TRBV30|NA
CAWSQDPKGQFF
TGTGCCTGGAGCCAAGACCCTAAGGGGCAGTTCTTC
>TRBJ2-3|NA|TRBV6-5|NA
CASSQRTDTQYF
TGTGCCAGCAGCCAGCGGACAGATACGCAGTATTTT
>TRBJ1-2|NA|TRBV7-9|TRBD1
CASSSDRYQGYTF
TGTGCCAGCAGTTCGGACAGGTACCAAGGCTACACCTTC
>TRBJ2-3|NA|TRBV7-8|TRBD2
CASSPVAGGRGDTQYF
TGTGCCAGCAGCCCCGTAGCGGGGGGGCGGGGAGATACGCAGTATTTT
>TRBJ2-7|NA|TRBV1|NA
CTSSLCQGQNRAYEQYF
TGCACCAGCAGCCTTTGCCAGGGGCAGAACAGGGCCTACGAGCAGTACTTC
>TRBJ2-3|once|TRBV30|TRBD2
CAWTFGGLASSTDTQYF
TGTGCCTGGACTTTCGGGGGACTAGCGAGTAGCACAGATACGCAGTATTTT